This T cell receptor beta chain was sequenced during a study of T cell responses to AZD1222 COVID-19 vaccine. Study-level information: Some second doses came at about 4 weeks and others at about 12 weeks; these were pooled.

The table came from immunoSEQ multiplex PCR; TCRdb's copy has only in-frame clones and leaves some out. The data show 150,000 or so clones, roughly 89% seen once. Concerning this clone: The antigen is not known.

In germline, CDR1 is MNHEY, CDR2 SMNVEV (reference sequence). The CDR3 totals 14 residues. V was clipped by 2 bases and J by 0 bases, with 7 bases between them. General study results and limits: Baseline seropositivity occurred in only a handful of AZD1222 recipients. Among spike-specific TCRs, nearly half reportedly target unmutated variant regions.

The chain carries TRBV27 and TRBJ1-1; D call uncertain. The TCR originated in an adult in good health. Source: peripheral blood, taken on day 0 of AZD1222 vaccination. CDR3 residues: CASSLLGVNTEAFF. CDR3 bases: TGTGCCAGCAGTTTACTTGGGGTGAACACTGAAGCTTTCTTT.